These 32 T cell receptor beta chains originate from one sample sequenced in a study of human T cells and chemical hapten exposure. The time point was: pre-sensitization, week 0. As for treatment: therapeutic diphenylcyclopropenone sensitization with weekly scalp DPC. TCRdb fed the RACE reads into MiXCR, producing one record per CDR3 protein. The table has more than 250,000 distinct CDR3 sequences, over 7.5% seen once; the top ten hold more than 0.95%. Sequencing was performed on whole blood, taken in connection with sensitization to the hapten diphenylcyclopropenone (DPC). The receptor source for this set is a man aged 18-30 years with alopecia areata. Some clones in this sample may be carry-over from other donors' samples.

This clonotype was seen ten or more times. V gene TRBV5-1 combines with J gene TRBJ1-3; D unresolved. Germline V gene sequence: CDR1 SGHRS, CDR2 YFSETQ. This CDR3 is 16 amino acids long. V was pared by 1 base and J by 0 bases, with 11 bases between. The CDR3 sequence: CASSLSGINSGNTIYF. DNA of the CDR3: TGCGCCAGCAGCTTGTCCGGGATAAACTCTGGAAACACCATATATTTT.

This chain uses TRBV11-2 with TRBJ2-1; TRBD1 matches at 9 bases. The germline gives CDR1 SGHAT, CDR2 FQNNGV. V lost 6 bases and J lost 6; bases outside the gene matches: 9. The CDR3 loop spans 15 amino acids. CDR3 residues: CASRRTGGKFNEQFF. The CDR3 coding sequence is TGTGCCAGCAGACGTACAGGGGGCAAGTTCAATGAGCAGTTCTTC.

This clonotype was seen only a few times. The gene calls are TRBV11-2 and TRBJ2-7, with TRBD1 matching 7 bases. Germline V gene data show CDR1 as SGHAT and CDR2 as FQNNGV. V was pared by 4 bases and J by 2 bases, with 5 bases of the junction left unmatched. The CDR3 sequence is 14 residues long. The CDR3 sequence is CASSYAGTAYEQYF. CDR3 in DNA: TGTGCCAGCAGCTATGCCGGGACAGCCTACGAGCAGTACTTC. Full variable domain (outside the CDR3, taken from reference TRBV11-2 and TRBJ2-7): EAGVAQSPRYKIIEKRQSVAFWCNPISGHATLYWYQQILGQGPKLLIQFQNNGVVDDSQLPKDRFSAERLKGVDSTLKIQPAKLEDSAVYLCASSYAGTAYEQYFGPGTRLTVT.

There are a few counts of this clonotype. The V call is TRBV6-5, the J call TRBJ1-3; the match to TRBD1 covers 7 bases. CDR1 is MNHEY, CDR2 SVGAGI, per germline. The CDR3 runs to 17 residues. Losses at the gene ends were 6 bases for V and 0 bases for J; bases not matched to a gene: 11. CDR3 region: CASRSGQTLLSGNTIYF. The CDR3 DNA is TGTGCCAGCAGATCGGGACAGACCTTGCTCTCTGGAAACACCATATATTTT.

The rearrangement links TRBV29-1 to TRBJ1-1; D is ambiguous. The V end lost 7 bases, the J end lost 0 bases, and 9 bases lay between the germline ends. The CDR3 is 12 amino acids. Per germline, CDR1 SQVTM and CDR2 ANQGSEA. As DNA, the CDR3 is TGCAGCGCTTACGTGATGAACACTGAAGCTTTCTTT. Amino acid sequence: CSAYVMNTEAFF.

This chain connects TRBV28 to TRBJ1-1, with a possible D match to TRBD1 (5 bases). The germline V and J ends were trimmed by 7 bases and 7 bases, with 19 bases remaining between them. Germline V lookup: CDR1 MDHEN, CDR2 SYDVKM. This CDR3 contains 14 residues. CDR3 nucleotide sequence: TGTGCCAGCACCCCACCCGGCAGGGCTAATGAAGCTTTCTTT. Translating it yields CASTPPGRANEAFF.

This clonotype was seen repeatedly, ten times or more. The chain is built from TRBV6-5 and TRBJ1-1; unclear D gene. CDR1 is MNHEY, CDR2 SVGAGI, per germline. The V gene lost 3 bases and the J gene lost 4 bases, with 9 bases spanning the gap. There are 13 residues in the CDR3. CDR3 DNA: TGTGCCAGCAGTTATGACGGCGGCACTGAAGCTTTCTTT. It codes for CASSYDGGTEAFF.

This clonotype was observed a few times. The chain recombines TRBV4-3 with TRBJ1-3; weak D call: TRBD1 (5 bases). CDR1 is LGHNA, CDR2 YSLEER, per germline. The CDR3 is 18 residues long. V lost 0 bases and J 0 bases, leaving 15 bases between the germline ends. In nucleotides, the CDR3 is TGCGCCAGCAGCCAAGAAGGGAGGGGCAGTAGCTCTGGAAACACCATATATTTT. The encoded protein is CASSQEGRGSSSGNTIYF.

This clonotype was picked up many times. This rearrangement joins TRBV9 to TRBJ2-4, with 9 bases fitting TRBD1. Germline V gives CDR1 SGDLS, CDR2 YYNGEE. The V gene end was trimmed by 1 base and the J gene end by 1 base; junction bases not matched to a gene: 15. The CDR3 consists of 20 residues. The CDR3 protein is CASSVTTGGASDSAKNIQYF. CDR3 coding DNA: TGTGCCAGCAGCGTAACTACAGGGGGCGCTTCGGATTCGGCCAAAAACATTCAGTACTTC.

This clonotype turned up a few times. The chain couples TRBV7-3 to TRBJ2-5; TRBD1 aligns across 7 bases. Germline values: CDR1 SGHTA, CDR2 FQGTGA. The CDR3 consists of 15 residues. V was pared by 5 bases and J by 4 bases, with 10 bases of the junction left unmatched. CDR3 in DNA: TGTGCCAGCAGCGTGACAACAGGGGATCGAGAGACCCAGTACTTC. It yields the protein CASSVTTGDRETQYF.

This clonotype was seen at least ten times. V is TRBV7-3 and J is TRBJ2-7, with 7 bases identical to TRBD2. V dropped 3 bases and J dropped 1; count of bases not matched to a gene: 6. Germline V gene lookup returns CDR1 SGHTA and CDR2 FQGTGA. The length of the CDR3 is 15 residues. In nucleotides, the CDR3 is TGTGCCAGCAGCTTCGGGCGCGGGGGTTCCTACGAGCAGTACTTC. This encodes CASSFGRGGSYEQYF.

This clonotype was seen a handful of times. The rearrangement joins TRBV29-1 to TRBJ1-2, with D unclear. The V end lost 3 bases, the J end lost 8 bases, and 10 bases lay between the germline ends. The CDR3 extends over 11 amino acids. Per germline, CDR1 SQVTM and CDR2 ANQGSEA. The CDR3 DNA reads TGCAGCGTTGACGGCGGAATCGGCTACACCTTC. Translating gives CSVDGGIGYTF.

The V gene is TRBV7-2, the J gene TRBJ1-6; a possible D gene is TRBD1 (5 bases). This CDR3 spans 13 amino acids. V lost 3 bases, J lost 7 bases, and 7 bases lay in between. In germline, CDR1 is SGHTA, CDR2 FQGNSA. For the CDR3, the DNA is TGTGCCAGCAGCTTCTCAGGGAATTCACCCCTCCACTTT. The encoded protein is CASSFSGNSPLHF. The entire variable domain, with the rest obtained from reference TRBV7-2 and TRBJ1-6, is as follows: GAGVSQSPSNKVTEKGKDVELRCDPISGHTALYWYRQSLGQGLEFLIYFQGNSAPDKSGLPSDRFSAERTGGSVSTLTIQRTQQEDSAVYLCASSFSGNSPLHFGNGTRLTVT.

The genes are TRBV11-1 and TRBJ2-5; 7 nucleotides match TRBD1. V lost 5 bases, J lost 1 base, and 4 bases stayed unmatched. The germline CDR1 and CDR2 sequences are SGHAT and FQDESV (reference sequence). CDR3 length: 14 amino acids. The CDR3 DNA sequence: TGTGCCAGCAGCAAGGACAGGCTCCAAGAGACCCAGTACTTC. It is translated as CASSKDRLQETQYF.

The chain joins TRBV4-1 to TRBJ1-1; D not certain. The germline V gene encodes CDR1 MGHRA and CDR2 YSYEKL. The CDR3 runs 15 residues. V lost 8 bases, J lost 4 bases, and 20 bases lay in between. CDR3 region: CASGSVGRRGTEAFF. CDR3 nucleotides: TGCGCCAGCGGATCAGTAGGAAGGAGAGGCACTGAAGCTTTCTTT.

This clonotype was seen at least ten times. Here the CDR3 reads CASSQDVGQPQHF. Written as DNA, the CDR3 is TGCGCCAGCAGCCAAGATGTTGGTCAGCCCCAGCATTTT. The chain is built from TRBV4-3 and TRBJ1-5; D remains ambiguous. Germline V lookup: CDR1 LGHNA, CDR2 YSLEER. There are 13 residues in the CDR3. Trimming took off 0 bases at V and 6 bases at J, with 6 bases between the two ends.

This clonotype has at least ten counts. The V call is TRBV29-1, the J call TRBJ2-4; D call uncertain. The V end lost 4 bases, the J end lost 2 bases, and 12 bases lay between the germline ends. Germline V gene data show CDR1 as SQVTM and CDR2 as ANQGSEA. The CDR3 spans 14 residues. In nucleotides, the CDR3 is TGCAGCGTTGCCCCGGCAGTGACCAAAAACATTCAGTACTTC. Amino acid sequence: CSVAPAVTKNIQYF.

This clonotype came up a few times. The chain combines TRBV7-9 with TRBJ2-3; the match to TRBD1 covers 9 bases. After removal of 5 bases from V and 6 bases from J, the junction contained 6 bases not matched to a gene. CDR1 is SEHNR and CDR2 is FQNEAQ in the germline V gene (reference sequence). The CDR3 extends over 14 amino acids. In DNA, the CDR3 is TGTGCCAGCAGCCCGGGACAGGGCTTCGATACGCAGTATTTT. It specifies CASSPGQGFDTQYF.

Only a few counts were recorded for this clonotype. V usage is TRBV7-9 and J usage is TRBJ2-1; TRBD1 agrees at 8 bases. The ends lost 0 bases at V and 9 bases at J; junction bases unmatched: 10. Germline CDR1 SEHNR, CDR2 FQNEAQ (reference sequence). The CDR3 totals 16 residues. The CDR3 is CASSLALDREIGEQFF. The CDR3 region has the DNA TGTGCCAGCAGCTTAGCTCTGGACAGGGAAATTGGTGAGCAGTTCTTC. The full variable domain, in which reference TRBV7-9 and TRBJ2-1 provide the parts outside the CDR3, is DTGVSQNPRHKITKRGQNVTFRCDPISEHNRLYWYRQTLGQGPEFLTYFQNEAQLEKSRLLSDRFSAERPKGSFSTLEIQRTEQGDSAMYLCASSLALDREIGEQFFGPGTRLTVL.

This CDR3 is CSARGQAWKPQHF. The CDR3 bases are TGCAGTGCTAGGGGACAGGCCTGGAAGCCCCAGCATTTT. The V and J genes are TRBV20-1 and TRBJ1-5, with 8 positions matching TRBD1. The CDR3 length is 13 residues. The ends lost 3 bases at V and 8 bases at J; junction bases unmatched: 6. Germline V lookup: CDR1 DFQATT, CDR2 SNEGSKA (reference sequence).

This clonotype showed up many times. The chain couples TRBV18 to TRBJ2-3; 7 bases match TRBD1. CDR1 and CDR2 from the germline V gene are KGHSH and LQKENI. J was trimmed by 0 bases and V by 1 base; bases with no gene match: 4. CDR3 length equals 16 residues. The chain's CDR3 is CASSPRRGLSTDTQYF. CDR3 coding DNA: TGTGCCAGCTCACCACGAAGGGGGCTCAGCACAGATACGCAGTATTTT.

CDR3 sequence: CATSDRLAGGRGVNYNEQFF. CDR3 sequence (DNA): TGTGCCACCAGTGACCGACTAGCGGGGGGTCGAGGGGTAAACTACAATGAGCAGTTCTTC. The chain is built from TRBV24-1 and TRBJ2-1; 13 nucleotides agree with TRBD2. Germline V CDR1 and CDR2: KGHDR, SFDVKD. The CDR3 extends over 20 amino acids. V shed 4 bases and J 3 bases; nucleotides not matched to a gene: 14.

The rearrangement joins TRBV9 to TRBJ1-6, with D maybe TRBD1 (5 bases). The CDR3 contains 14 residues. V was cut by 2 bases and J by 5 bases, with 8 bases left in between. Germline CDR1 SGDLS, CDR2 YYNGEE. The CDR3, as DNA: TGTGCCAGCAGCGTCGGGGGAAATAATTCACCCCTCCACTTT. Translation gives CASSVGGNNSPLHF.

The chain uses TRBV9 and TRBJ2-1; TRBD1 or TRBD2 may be the D gene (5 bases each). V gave up 0 bases and J gave up 1 base, with 11 bases separating them. Looked up from germline, CDR1 is SGDLS and CDR2 is YYNGEE. The CDR3 spans 16 residues. Written as DNA, the CDR3 is TGTGCCAGCAGCGTAGCTGAGAGGGGATCCTACAATGAGCAGTTCTTC. It specifies CASSVAERGSYNEQFF. Filled out from reference TRBV9 and TRBJ2-1, the complete variable domain reads DSGVTQTPKHLITATGQRVTLRCSPRSGDLSVYWYQQSLDQGLQFLIQYYNGEERAKGNILERFSAQQFPDLHSELNLSSLELGDSALYFCASSVAERGSYNEQFFGPGTRLTVL.

This clonotype was observed many times. The chain is built from TRBV10-3 and TRBJ1-1; D gene uncertain. Germline assignment: CDR1 ENHRY and CDR2 SYGVKD. With 0 bases removed from V and 7 bases from J, the gap between germline ends came to 6 bases. The CDR3 consists of 12 residues. As DNA, the CDR3 is TGTGCCATCAGTGAGTCTGGTAGTGAAGCTTTCTTT. This gives the protein CAISESGSEAFF.

This clonotype was detected many times. This chain uses TRBV11-2 with TRBJ2-7, with D unclear. The CDR3 is 10 amino acids. Per the germline V gene, CDR1 is SGHAT and CDR2 is FQNNGV. V lost 1 base and J lost 6, with 1 base in between. The CDR3 loop is CASSLGEQYF. CDR3 bases: TGTGCCAGCAGCTTAGGCGAGCAGTACTTC.

This clonotype came up many times. The chain has TRBV7-8 and TRBJ1-6; 9 nucleotides align to TRBD1. Unmatched junction bases numbered 6, after V lost 3 bases and J lost 0 bases. There are 18 residues in the CDR3. In germline, CDR1 is SGHVS, CDR2 FQNEAQ. The CDR3 loop reads CASSLDRGFSSYNSPLHF. The CDR3 DNA reads as TGTGCCAGCAGCTTGGACAGGGGATTTAGCTCCTATAATTCACCCCTCCACTTT.

This clonotype was seen a handful of times. The J gene is TRBJ2-2, the V gene TRBV2; maybe TRBD2 (5 bases). Trimming removed 10 bases from V and 5 bases from J, with 20 bases in between. The V gene's germline CDR1 is SNHLY and CDR2 FYNNEI. The CDR3 has 15 residues. DNA for the CDR3: TGTGCCACCGGGGAAGGTTCACATTGGACCGGGGAGCTGTTTTTT. The encoded protein is CATGEGSHWTGELFF.

The chain employs TRBV6-6 and TRBJ2-5; D is undetermined. The CDR3 totals 13 residues. V lost 7 bases and J lost 5, with 14 bases in between. The germline V gene encodes CDR1 MNHNY and CDR2 SVGAGI (reference sequence). This CDR3 reads CASIQDPRETQYF. The CDR3 DNA is TGTGCCAGCATCCAAGACCCCCGGGAGACCCAGTACTTC.

This clonotype was seen at least ten times. V is TRBV6-2 or TRBV6-3 and J is TRBJ2-5; no firm D call. The CDR3 is 12 residues long. V was cut by 2 bases and J by 1 base, with 2 bases left in between. Germline CDR1 reads MNHEY; CDR2 reads SVGEGT. CDR3 sequence: CASSYGQETQYF. Here the CDR3 DNA reads TGTGCCAGCAGTTACGGCCAAGAGACCCAGTACTTC.

The chain joins TRBV7-9 to TRBJ2-3; TRBD2 might be the D (5 bases). The CDR3 totals 13 residues. Germline V gives CDR1 SEHNR, CDR2 FQNEAQ (reference sequence). V gave up 1 base and J gave up 7 bases, with 9 bases separating them. The CDR3 DNA reads as TGTGCCAGCAGCTTAGTTCCTAGCCATACGCAGTATTTT. Translation gives CASSLVPSHTQYF.

The rearrangement joins TRBV24-1 to TRBJ2-5, with TRBD1 matching over 7 bases. Germline-derived CDR1 and CDR2 are KGHDR and SFDVKD. CDR3 length: 13 residues. The trim removed 8 bases at V and 4 bases at J, leaving 6 bases unmatched. This CDR3 is CATTGTVGETQYF. Here the CDR3 DNA reads TGTGCCACCACCGGGACAGTAGGAGAGACCCAGTACTTC.